The 31 T cell receptor beta chains below come from one sample, sequenced in a study of Tregs in tolerant kidney transplant recipients. Generated by immunoSEQ multiplex PCR, the TCRdb table keeps only in-frame clones and is missing some. Among fewer than 70,000 clones listed, 65% to 85% were seen once. The sequenced sample consisted of CD4+ T cells from blood. The receptors here all came from a human donor in good health.

The chain employs TRBV11-3 and TRBJ1-1; the D gene is possibly TRBD1 (5 bases). The germline V gene encodes CDR1 SGHNT and CDR2 YENEEA. CDR3 size: 13 residues. V was cut by 4 bases and J by 0 bases, with 6 bases left in between. The CDR3 protein is CASSWGVNTEAFF. CDR3 nucleotide sequence: TGTGCCAGCAGCTGGGGGGTGAACACTGAAGCTTTCTTT.

The rearrangement joins TRBV6-5 to TRBJ2-5; D remains ambiguous. The CDR3 is 14 amino acids. Trimming removed 7 bases at V and 4 bases at J, with 16 bases between. Germline V gives CDR1 MNHEY, CDR2 SVGAGI. The CDR3 DNA follows: TGTGCCAGCACCCGAATAGTAGGGCTAGAGACCCAGTACTTC. It translates to CASTRIVGLETQYF.

The chain's CDR3 is CAISLGSGANVLTF. CDR3 bases: TGTGCCATCAGTTTGGGCTCTGGGGCCAACGTCCTGACTTTC. The rearrangement links TRBV10-3 to TRBJ2-6, with no clear D. Per the germline V gene, CDR1 is ENHRY and CDR2 is SYGVKD. Trimming stripped 5 bases from V and 0 bases from J, with 5 bases between. The CDR3 is 14 residues long.

The V and J genes are TRBV2 and TRBJ1-5; no definite D call. V gave up 0 bases and J gave up 5 bases, with 8 bases separating them. The CDR3 is 14 amino acids. The germline V gene has CDR1 SNHLY and CDR2 FYNNEI. CDR3 in amino acids: CASSEATADQPQHF. For the CDR3, the DNA is TGTGCCAGCAGTGAAGCGACGGCAGATCAGCCCCAGCATTTT.

This clone appeared once. The chain links TRBV7-2 to TRBJ2-3, with a tentative D call TRBD2 (6 bases). The CDR3 runs 18 residues. Trimming removed 4 bases at V and 6 bases at J, with 26 bases between. The germline CDR1 and CDR2 sequences are SGHTA and FQGNSA. CDR3 sequence reads: CASSSIRLAERGADTQYF. The CDR3 nucleotides read TGTGCCAGCAGCTCGATAAGATTAGCGGAGAGAGGTGCTGATACGCAGTATTTT.

This rearrangement joins TRBV10-3 to TRBJ1-1; 9 positions agree with TRBD1. The CDR3 extends over 15 amino acids. CDR1 is ENHRY, CDR2 SYGVKD, per germline. V was pared by 7 bases and J by 2 bases, with 8 bases of the junction left unmatched. CDR3 coding DNA: TGTGCCATCACCCCCACAGGGGGCCGAAACACTGAAGCTTTCTTT. Amino acid sequence: CAITPTGGRNTEAFF.

This clone was counted between two and nine times. The rearrangement joins TRBV11-2 to TRBJ1-2, with 8 bases aligning to TRBD1. V was clipped by 3 bases and J by 4 bases; unmatched bases: 10. CDR3 size: 16 residues. Germline loops: CDR1 SGHAT, CDR2 FQNNGV. This chain's CDR3 is CASSFGRGQGLYGYTF. In DNA form, the CDR3 reads TGTGCCAGCAGCTTCGGCCGTGGACAGGGACTCTATGGCTACACCTTC.

This chain uses TRBV18 with TRBJ1-5, with TRBD1 as a possible D gene (5 bases). CDR1 KGHSH and CDR2 LQKENI come from the germline V gene. The V end was cut by 2 bases, the J end by 4 bases, with 9 bases between. CDR3 length equals 14 residues. The CDR3 here is CASSPWGSNQPQHF. The CDR3 DNA reads as TGTGCCAGCTCACCATGGGGCTCGAATCAGCCCCAGCATTTT.

The rearrangement links TRBV4-1 to TRBJ2-4; D is perhaps TRBD2 (5 bases). Germline assignment: CDR1 MGHRA and CDR2 YSYEKL. V gave up 3 bases and J gave up 0 bases, with 9 bases separating them. The CDR3 contains 15 residues. The CDR3 DNA is TGCGCCAGCAGCCACCCAGGACTAGCCAAAAACATTCAGTACTTC. It encodes CASSHPGLAKNIQYF.

The chain carries TRBV5-1 and TRBJ1-2; unclear D gene. The CDR3 is 14 residues long. Trimming cost V 0 bases and J 4 bases, with 10 bases left between them. The germline gives CDR1 SGHRS, CDR2 YFSETQ. CDR3 sequence: CASSLGTPVYGYTF. DNA of the CDR3: TGCGCCAGCAGCTTGGGGACGCCCGTCTATGGCTACACCTTC.

This chain links TRBV1 with TRBJ2-7; TRBD2 is the table's D call, not checked against the DNA. TRBV1 is an annotated pseudogene. The CDR3 is 15 amino acids. CDR3 region: CTSSQGGRGGPEQYF. The CDR3 DNA reads TGCACCAGCAGCCAAGGAGGGCGGGGGGGCCCCGAGCAGTACTTC.

The rearrangement links TRBV6-5 to TRBJ1-2; D unclear. There are 12 residues in the CDR3. Germline CDR1 and CDR2: MNHEY and SVGAGI. V gave up 7 bases and J gave up 4 bases, with 10 bases separating them. The CDR3 is CASKGASYGYTF. The CDR3 nucleotides are TGTGCCAGCAAGGGAGCCAGCTATGGCTACACCTTC.

A single count supports this clone. CDR3 in DNA: TGTGCCTGGAGACCCCCAGGATACATGAACACTGAAGCTTTCTTT. Amino acid sequence: CAWRPPGYMNTEAFF. V gene TRBV30 combines with J gene TRBJ1-1; D is unclear. V lost 3 bases to trimming and J lost 0 bases, with 14 bases between them. Per germline, CDR1 GTSNPN and CDR2 SVGIG (reference sequence). This CDR3 is 15 amino acids long. The whole variable domain, remainder taken from reference TRBV30 and TRBJ1-1, is SQTIHQWPATLVQPVGSPLSLECTVEGTSNPNLYWYRQAAGRGLQLLFYSVGIGQISSEVPQNLSASRPQDRQFILSSKKLLLSDSGFYLCAWRPPGYMNTEAFFGQGTRLTVV.

The J gene is TRBJ1-5, the V gene TRBV19, with a tentative D call TRBD1 (6 bases). This CDR3 is 17 amino acids long. Germline V gives CDR1 LNHDA, CDR2 SQIVND (reference sequence). The V end lost 0 bases, the J end lost 0 bases, and 12 bases lay between the germline ends. For the CDR3, the DNA is TGTGCCAGTAGTATAGATACCACAGGGAATAGCAATCAGCCCCAGCATTTT. Translation gives CASSIDTTGNSNQPQHF.

Details on this clone: The junction does not match germline at one end; this may be a read error. Other nucleotide sequences in the sample specify the same CDR3. V gene TRBV10-1 combines with J gene TRBJ1-2; D unresolved. CDR3 size: 14 residues. Germline V gene data show CDR1 as WNHNN and CDR2 as SYGVQD (reference sequence). The CDR3 region has the DNA TGCGCCATCTGGTGGCAGGAGACCTCCTATGGCTATACCTTC. Translated: CAIWWQETSYGYTF.

The chain has TRBV7-2 and TRBJ1-2, with D possibly TRBD1 on 6 matching bases. The CDR3 contains 13 residues. V was clipped by 2 bases and J by 8 bases, with 12 bases between them. The germline V gene encodes CDR1 SGHTA and CDR2 FQGNSA. CDR3 sequence: CASSLYRDNGYTF. DNA for the CDR3: TGTGCCAGCAGCTTATACAGGGACAACGGCTACACCTTC.

The chain recombines TRBV30 with TRBJ2-1, with D tentatively TRBD2 (6 bases). Germline V gene lookup returns CDR1 GTSNPN and CDR2 SVGIG (reference sequence). V was pared by 4 bases and J by 0 bases, with 13 bases between. The CDR3 sequence is 15 residues long. The CDR3 loop reads CAWTGGVSSYNEQFF. In nucleotides, the CDR3 is TGTGCCTGGACAGGAGGGGTTAGCTCCTACAATGAGCAGTTCTTC.

This chain connects TRBV7-3 to TRBJ2-3, with 14 bases lining up with TRBD2. With V trimmed by 5 bases and J by 3 bases, 4 bases remained unmatched. The CDR3 totals 16 residues. Germline-derived CDR1 and CDR2 are SGHTA and FQGTGA. CDR3 sequence reads: CASSQTSGRGTDTQYF. The CDR3 nucleotides are TGTGCCAGCAGCCAGACTAGCGGGAGGGGTACAGATACGCAGTATTTT.

The CDR3 DNA sequence: TGTGCCAGCAGCCAAGACGGGACTAGCGGCTCAGATACGCAGTATTTT. Residues: CASSQDGTSGSDTQYF. J is TRBJ2-3 and V is TRBV4-2; 11 bases match TRBD2. V was pared by 0 bases and J by 4 bases, with 3 bases of the junction left unmatched. Germline values: CDR1 LGHNA, CDR2 YNFKEQ. The CDR3 spans 16 residues.

V usage is TRBV27 and J usage is TRBJ2-7, with D possibly matching TRBD2 (5 bases). Trimming stripped 2 bases from V and 2 bases from J, with 10 bases between. The CDR3 length is 14 residues. In germline, CDR1 is MNHEY, CDR2 SMNVEV (reference sequence). CDR3 sequence reads: CASSLNGVPYEQYF. CDR3 nucleotide sequence: TGTGCCAGCAGTTTAAACGGGGTTCCCTACGAGCAGTACTTC.

J is TRBJ1-4 and V is TRBV7-2; D is ambiguous. Germline CDR1 SGHTA, CDR2 FQGNSA. The CDR3 totals 13 residues. With 1 base removed from V and 8 bases from J, the gap between germline ends came to 8 bases. The CDR3 protein is CASSLEYAEKLFF. The CDR3 DNA reads as TGTGCCAGCAGCTTAGAATACGCCGAAAAACTGTTTTTT.

The V call is TRBV15, the J call TRBJ2-7, with 10 bases lining up with TRBD2. J was trimmed by 0 bases and V by 1 base; bases with no gene match: 3. The CDR3 runs to 16 residues. Germline loops: CDR1 LNHNV, CDR2 YYDKDF (reference sequence). CDR3 amino acids: CATSRVGLADSYEQYF. In nucleotides, the CDR3 is TGTGCCACCAGCAGAGTAGGACTAGCGGACTCCTACGAGCAGTACTTC.

The chain links TRBV7-8 to TRBJ1-5; unclear D gene. The CDR3 is 15 amino acids. Germline V CDR1 and CDR2: SGHVS, FQNEAQ. V lost 3 bases and J lost 1, with 10 bases in between. CDR3 in DNA: TGTGCCAGCAGCTTTGAAACCCAAAGCAATCAGCCCCAGCATTTT. This sequence encodes CASSFETQSNQPQHF.

This rearrangement joins TRBV18 to TRBJ2-5; 9 positions match TRBD1. CDR3 size: 16 residues. The V and J ends lost 3 bases and 5 bases, in that order; junction bases with no gene match: 10. In germline, CDR1 is KGHSH, CDR2 LQKENI. CDR3 DNA sequence: TGTGCCAGCTCACCTACGACAGGGGGGAGTTTTGAGACCCAGTACTTC. This translates into CASSPTTGGSFETQYF.

J is TRBJ2-1 and V is TRBV4-3; 9 bases map to TRBD2. Germline lookup yields CDR1 LGHNA and CDR2 YSLEER. The V segment lost 0 bases and the J segment 8 bases; nucleotides outside the gene matches: 14. The CDR3 spans 18 residues. The CDR3 sequence is CASSQEFLAGGLSDEQFF. The CDR3, as DNA: TGCGCCAGCAGCCAAGAGTTCCTCGCGGGAGGGTTATCGGATGAGCAGTTCTTC.

J is TRBJ1-4 and V is TRBV6-5; the D gene is possibly TRBD1 (6 bases). In germline, CDR1 is MNHEY, CDR2 SVGAGI. Trimming stripped 6 bases from V and 8 bases from J, with 19 bases between. The CDR3 has 15 residues. CDR3 DNA sequence: TGTGCCAGCAGCCCCACGGGGGGGCGCCGGGAAAAACTGTTTTTT. Its protein product is CASSPTGGRREKLFF.

The rearrangement uses TRBV5-1 and TRBJ2-7, with 7 bases matching TRBD1. Trimming at V came to 8 bases and at J to 5 bases, leaving 25 bases not matched to a gene. The CDR3 length is 18 residues. Germline V gene data show CDR1 as SGHRS and CDR2 as YFSETQ. The CDR3 DNA follows: TGCGCCAGTTCCCCGTTGACAGGGAGAGGCAGTGTGAGGGACGAGCAGTACTTC. It translates to CASSPLTGRGSVRDEQYF.

Points on this clone: Germline is not matched at one junction end, which may reflect a read error. This chain links TRBV6-1 with TRBJ1-1, with 9 bases identical to TRBD1. Germline CDR1 MNHNS, CDR2 SASEGT. The CDR3 is 15 residues long. In DNA form, the CDR3 reads TGTGCCATCAGTGAAGAGGACAGGGGAAAAACTGAAGCTTTCTTT. This codes for CAISEEDRGKTEAFF.

By frequency in the sample, this clone is medium-sized (0.01 to 0.1%). The J gene is TRBJ1-1, the V gene TRBV19; D may be TRBD1 (6 bases). Germline CDR1 is LNHDA and CDR2 is SQIVND (reference sequence). The V end lost 8 bases, the J end lost 4 bases, and 17 bases lay between the germline ends. This CDR3 has 14 residues. As DNA, the CDR3 is TGTGCCAGTTGCTCGTTGGGGGCAGTCACTGAAGCTTTCTTT. It yields the protein CASCSLGAVTEAFF.

V usage is TRBV7-2 and J usage is TRBJ2-7, with D perhaps TRBD1 or TRBD2 (5 bases each). CDR1 SGHTA and CDR2 FQGNSA come from the germline V gene. Trimming took off 1 base at V and 4 bases at J, with 14 bases between the two ends. The CDR3 has 15 amino acids. CDR3 sequence (DNA): TGTGCCAGCAGCTTAGACGGGGAGAGGGGATACGAGCAGTACTTC. It yields the protein CASSLDGERGYEQYF.

The chain joins TRBV4-1 to TRBJ1-5; no definite D call. The CDR3 runs to 14 residues. The V gene lost 4 bases and the J gene lost 3 bases, with 10 bases spanning the gap. CDR1 and CDR2 (germline): MGHRA, YSYEKL. CDR3: CASSLLWANQPQHF. The DNA for the CDR3 is TGCGCCAGCAGCCTCCTTTGGGCCAATCAGCCCCAGCATTTT.